These 5 T cell receptor beta chains were sequenced from one sample in a study of CD8 T cells in ankylosing spondylitis. TCRdb independently ran MiXCR on the 5' RACE reads; one entry per CDR3 protein. Found here are nearly 350,000 distinct CDR3 sequences, roughly 14% of them singletons; the top ten hold approximately 1%. What was sequenced was blood, either unsorted or a sorted T cell fraction (not recorded which). All receptors derive from a male donor with ankylosing spondylitis or in good health (not recorded which).

The DNA for the CDR3 is TGTGCCAGCAGCTTACGGTTGGGTACCGGGGAGCTGTTTTTT. It specifies CASSLRLGTGELFF. The chain employs TRBV7-9 and TRBJ2-2; D unresolved. Per the germline V gene, CDR1 is SEHNR and CDR2 is FQNEAQ (reference sequence). This CDR3 has 14 amino acids. Trimming took 2 bases from V and 5 from J, leaving 9 bases between them.

J is TRBJ2-1 and V is TRBV30; D is possibly TRBD1 or TRBD2 (6 bases each). The V gene lost 3 bases and the J gene lost 9 bases, with 18 bases spanning the gap. The CDR3 covers 14 residues. Germline-derived CDR1 and CDR2 are GTSNPN and SVGIG (reference sequence). The CDR3 loop reads CAWSLTGVQGEQFF. The CDR3 DNA sequence: TGTGCCTGGAGCCTCACGGGGGTACAGGGTGAGCAGTTCTTC.

The rearrangement joins TRBV4-1 to TRBJ1-2; D is possibly TRBD1 (6 bases). V lost 1 base and J lost 1, with 10 bases in between. Germline V CDR1 and CDR2: MGHRA, YSYEKL. This CDR3 contains 15 residues. The CDR3 here is CASSQARDINYGYTF. CDR3 nucleotide sequence: TGCGCCAGCAGCCAAGCGCGGGACATTAACTATGGCTACACCTTC.

In this sample, this clonotype turned up a few times. Here the CDR3 reads CASPPPGLTASGELFF. The CDR3 DNA reads TGTGCCAGCCCCCCCCCGGGACTCACGGCGTCCGGGGAGCTGTTTTTT. The gene calls are TRBV6-1 and TRBJ2-2; D might be TRBD2 (6 bases). The CDR3 spans 16 residues. V was pared by 8 bases and J by 6 bases, with 22 bases between. CDR1 and CDR2 from the germline V gene are MNHNS and SASEGT.

In this sample, this clonotype turned up a few times. V gene TRBV5-1 combines with J gene TRBJ1-1; D gene unclear. The CDR3 has 15 amino acids. Looked up from germline, CDR1 is SGHRS and CDR2 is YFSETQ. V lost 0 bases and J lost 4, with 13 bases in between. CDR3 sequence reads: CASSLDGSGGTEAFF. CDR3 coding DNA: TGCGCCAGCAGCTTGGACGGGTCGGGTGGCACTGAAGCTTTCTTT. The complete variable domain, with remaining parts taken from reference TRBV5-1 and TRBJ1-1, reads KAGVTQTPRYLIKTRGQQVTLSCSPISGHRSVSWYQQTPGQGLQFLFEYFSETQRNKGNFPGRFSGRQFSNSRSEMNVSTLELGDSALYLCASSLDGSGGTEAFFGQGTRLTVV.